This T cell receptor beta chain was sequenced in a study of T-cell memory formation after mild COVID-19. This clonotype has more than one count but fewer than ten. What it binds is unknown. Study-wide results and caveats: Clones shrinking between day 15 and 85 showed a balanced CD4/CD8 split, and those that grew later tilted toward CD4+. CD4+ contracting clones were mainly CM and EM; CD8+ ones, EMRA. A subset of responding clones appeared in pre-infection memory, suggesting cross-reactive memory joined.

TCRdb itself ran the 5' RACE reads through MiXCR, one entry per CDR3 protein. Among approximately 500,000 distinct CDR3 sequences listed, around 25% were seen once. This CDR3 is 16 amino acids long. The junction had 7 bases not matched to a gene; V was cut back by 7 bases and J by 1 base. Germline loops: CDR1 MNHEY, CDR2 SVGAGI. Sample: PBMCs or a T cell subset sorted from them (not recorded which). This TCR came from an adult woman who had mild COVID-19 (a few samples of this study predate the infection). Cell type and time point are not known. The chain links TRBV6-5 to TRBJ2-2; 9 bases are shared with TRBD2. The DNA of the CDR3 is TGTGCCAGCAAGCGGAGCGGGAGGCTGAACACCGGGGAGCTGTTTTTT. Translating gives CASKRSGRLNTGELFF.